Listed here are 28 T cell receptor beta chains from one sample, sequenced in a study of spatial heterogeneity in lung cancer. Study outcomes and limitations: It was found that expanded intratumoral alpha and beta TCR counts tracked tumor mutation counts.

TCRdb re-analysed the 5' RACE reads in MiXCR, keeping a single row per CDR3 protein. Among some 15,000 distinct CDR3 sequences listed, around 7.3% were seen once. These receptors lack a known antigen. The time point: sample taken at primary tumor resection. Sequences were derived from lung tumor tissue, sampled at surgery. These receptors all stem from a male donor with early-stage non-small cell lung cancer.

The chain joins TRBV4-1 to TRBJ2-2, with a weak D call TRBD2 (5 bases). This CDR3 region has 16 residues. The V and J ends lost 0 bases and 1 base respectively, with 9 bases between them. The V gene's germline CDR1 is MGHRA and CDR2 YSYEKL. The CDR3: CASSQESGLNTGELFF. The CDR3, as DNA: TGCGCCAGCAGCCAAGAGTCGGGATTGAACACCGGGGAGCTGTTTTTT.

This clonotype was recorded many times. V gene TRBV27 combines with J gene TRBJ1-1, with D maybe TRBD1 (6 bases). The CDR3 length is 15 residues. Looked up from germline, CDR1 is MNHEY and CDR2 is SMNVEV (reference sequence). With 6 bases removed from V and 0 bases from J, the gap between germline ends came to 14 bases. The CDR3 region is CASRDYRAMNTEAFF. As DNA, the CDR3 is TGTGCCAGCAGAGATTACAGGGCAATGAACACTGAAGCTTTCTTT.

This clonotype was detected ten times or more. The chain links TRBV20-1 to TRBJ2-1; maybe TRBD2 (6 bases). Germline V CDR1 and CDR2: DFQATT, SNEGSKA (reference sequence). Deletions cut 6 bases from V and 10 bases from J, with 19 bases between. There are 13 residues in the CDR3. CDR3 residues: CSARDSAPREQFF. The CDR3 nucleotides read TGCAGTGCCCGGGACTCGGCCCCTAGGGAGCAGTTCTTC.

Many counts were recorded for this clonotype. The rearrangement uses TRBV27 and TRBJ2-3, with D possibly being TRBD1 (6 bases). The CDR3 is made up of 14 amino acids. V was pared by 2 bases and J by 5 bases, with 11 bases between. CDR1 MNHEY and CDR2 SMNVEV come from the germline V gene (reference sequence). DNA for the CDR3: TGTGCCAGCAGTTTACAGGGGATGAGAGATACGCAGTATTTT. Translation: CASSLQGMRDTQYF.

This clonotype was counted many times. The J gene is TRBJ1-2, the V gene TRBV19; 8 nucleotides agree with TRBD1. CDR1 LNHDA and CDR2 SQIVND come from the germline V gene (reference sequence). Trimming removed 6 bases from V and 3 bases from J; junction bases left unmatched: 3. This CDR3 contains 13 residues. DNA of the CDR3: TGTGCCAGTAGGGACAGGGTTGACTATGGCTACACCTTC. Translation: CASRDRVDYGYTF. Drawing the rest from reference TRBV19 and TRBJ1-2, the complete variable domain is DGGITQSPKYLFRKEGQNVTLSCEQNLNHDAMYWYRQDPGQGLRLIYYSQIVNDFQKGDIAEGYSVSREKKESFPLTVTSAQKNPTAFYLCASRDRVDYGYTFGSGTRLTVV.

The chain has TRBV6-2 or TRBV6-3 and TRBJ2-1; TRBD2 aligns across 11 bases. From germline, CDR1 is MNHEY and CDR2 SVGEGT. Losses at the gene ends were 4 bases for V and 4 bases for J; bases not matched to a gene: 9. CDR3 length: 17 amino acids. The CDR3 region has the DNA TGTGCCAGCAGTTCCCTGAGACTAGCGGGGAAGTACAATGAGCAGTTCTTC. It codes for CASSSLRLAGKYNEQFF.

The table lists this clonotype with many counts. The CDR3 DNA follows: TGCGCCAGCAGCATTACAGGATTTAAAGGGGAAAAACTGTTTTTT. As protein: CASSITGFKGEKLFF. The chain carries TRBV5-1 and TRBJ1-4; a weak D match, TRBD1 (5 bases). CDR1 is SGHRS and CDR2 is YFSETQ in the germline V gene. The V end was cut by 4 bases, the J end by 8 bases, with 18 bases between. The CDR3 consists of 15 residues.

The table lists this clonotype with many counts. The chain joins TRBV6-2 or TRBV6-3 to TRBJ1-5; D remains unclear. V was cut by 2 bases and J by 1 base, with 15 bases left in between. The germline CDR1 and CDR2 sequences are MNHEY and SVGEGT. This CDR3 has 17 residues. The CDR3 nucleotides are TGTGCCAGCAGTTACGATCGCGACAAGTTAAGCAATCAGCCCCAGCATTTT. It yields the protein CASSYDRDKLSNQPQHF.

This clonotype was recorded at least ten times. The rearrangement links TRBV18 to TRBJ2-7; TRBD1 is a possible D gene (6 bases). This CDR3 spans 13 amino acids. Trimming stripped 3 bases from V and 6 bases from J, with 12 bases between. In germline, CDR1 is KGHSH, CDR2 LQKENI. CDR3 in DNA: TGTGCCAGCTCACCGAACAGGGATTCCGAGCAGTACTTC. This gives the protein CASSPNRDSEQYF.

The chain links TRBV20-1 to TRBJ1-2; TRBD1 aligns across 7 bases. Germline CDR1 is DFQATT and CDR2 is SNEGSKA (reference sequence). V was clipped by 3 bases and J by 7 bases; unmatched bases: 11. This CDR3 is 14 amino acids long. As DNA, the CDR3 is TGCAGTGCTAGTTTACACCAGACAGGGATTGGCTACACCTTC. It is translated as CSASLHQTGIGYTF.

CDR3 DNA: TGTGCCAGCAGCTTAGATTGGACTAACGAGCAGTTCTTC. Its protein is CASSLDWTNEQFF. The J gene is TRBJ2-1, the V gene TRBV11-2; D is possibly TRBD2 (6 bases). V lost 0 bases, J lost 10 bases, and 10 bases lay in between. CDR1 and CDR2 (germline): SGHAT, FQNNGV. The CDR3 totals 13 residues.

The chain recombines TRBV20-1 with TRBJ2-1; possibly TRBD2 for D (6 bases). The CDR3 is 18 residues long. The germline gives CDR1 DFQATT, CDR2 SNEGSKA (reference sequence). In nucleotides, the CDR3 is TGCAGCGCGACACCTATCTCGGTAACTAGCAGGGCGCCTAATGAGCAGTTCTTC. This sequence encodes CSATPISVTSRAPNEQFF.

The CDR3 loop reads CASSLGQQHYEQYF. DNA of the CDR3: TGCGCCAGCAGCTTGGGACAGCAGCACTACGAGCAGTACTTC. The V gene is TRBV5-1, the J gene TRBJ2-7; D may be TRBD1 (5 bases). Trimming left V 0 bases short and J 3 bases short, with 10 bases between. This CDR3 is built from 14 residues. Germline V gene lookup returns CDR1 SGHRS and CDR2 YFSETQ.

Many counts were recorded for this clonotype. The chain has TRBV5-1 and TRBJ2-7; 10 nucleotides match TRBD2. The junction had 0 bases not matched to a gene; V was cut back by 0 bases and J by 6 bases. Germline CDR1 is SGHRS and CDR2 is YFSETQ. This CDR3 is 13 amino acids long. The CDR3 coding sequence is TGCGCCAGCAGCTTGGTAGCGGGAGGCGAGCAGTACTTC. Its translation is CASSLVAGGEQYF.

This clonotype was detected only a few times. The V call is TRBV3-1, the J call TRBJ2-4; 8 bases are a match to TRBD2. With 4 bases clipped from V and 3 bases from J, the junction kept 5 bases outside the gene matches. The CDR3 is 15 residues long. CDR1 is LGHDT, CDR2 YNNKEL, per germline (reference sequence). The CDR3 DNA follows: TGTGCCAGCAGCCCCAGCGGGGGTGGCAAAAACATTCAGTACTTC. Translated, it gives CASSPSGGGKNIQYF.

At least ten counts were recorded for this clonotype. The chain uses TRBV3-1 and TRBJ1-4, with D maybe TRBD1 (6 bases). Germline V gene sequence: CDR1 LGHDT, CDR2 YNNKEL (reference sequence). There are 12 residues in the CDR3. Trimming left V 2 bases short and J 16 bases short, with 14 bases between. The CDR3 here is CASSQSNRVKFF. The CDR3 DNA follows: TGTGCCAGCAGCCAATCTAACAGGGTAAAGTTTTTT.

This clonotype was seen at least ten times. The gene calls are TRBV7-2 and TRBJ2-6; D gene ambiguous. This CDR3 comprises 16 residues. The V and J ends lost 10 bases and 0 bases respectively, with 16 bases between them. Per the germline V gene, CDR1 is SGHTA and CDR2 is FQGNSA. The CDR3 bases are TGTGCCATTTCGCAGTCGTTTAGCTCTGGGGCCAACGTCCTGACTTTC. Translated, it gives CAISQSFSSGANVLTF.

This clonotype is classed as medium-sized. The CDR3 sequence: CASSSASSRGSREQFF. The CDR3 DNA is TGTGCCAGCAGTTCCGCCTCTAGCAGGGGTAGTCGTGAGCAGTTCTTC. V and J are TRBV12-3 or TRBV12-4 and TRBJ2-1; D is perhaps TRBD1 (6 bases). The V and J ends lost 4 bases and 9 bases respectively, with 22 bases between them. There are 16 residues in the CDR3.

This sequence joins TRBV5-1 and TRBJ2-7; TRBD2 agrees at 7 bases. Germline-derived CDR1 and CDR2 are SGHRS and YFSETQ. After removal of 2 bases from V and 4 bases from J, the junction contained 6 bases not matched to a gene. The CDR3 totals 14 residues. CDR3 DNA: TGCGCCAGCAGCTTCGGCGGGAGACGGTACGAGCAGTACTTC. Its protein product is CASSFGGRRYEQYF.

This clonotype is labeled as medium-sized (0.01 to 0.1%). The chain joins TRBV27 to TRBJ2-2; 7 bases fit TRBD2. Losses at the gene ends were 0 bases for V and 1 base for J; bases not matched to a gene: 8. CDR3 size: 18 residues. CDR1 is MNHEY, CDR2 SMNVEV, per germline (reference sequence). The CDR3 protein is CASSLSLMSGMNTGELFF. The CDR3 DNA is TGTGCCAGCAGTTTATCTCTGATGAGCGGGATGAACACCGGGGAGCTGTTTTTT.

This chain joins TRBV4-1 and TRBJ2-1, with D uncertain. The CDR3 has 13 amino acids. The V and J ends lost 4 bases and 9 bases respectively, with 13 bases between them. Germline CDR1 MGHRA, CDR2 YSYEKL. The CDR3 protein is CASSPPNGPEQFF. As DNA, the CDR3 is TGCGCCAGCAGCCCCCCGAACGGCCCTGAGCAGTTCTTC.

The chain couples TRBV3-1 to TRBJ2-3, with D possibly TRBD1 on 5 matching bases. V dropped 4 bases and J dropped 0 bases, with 5 bases sitting between them. The germline V gene encodes CDR1 LGHDT and CDR2 YNNKEL (reference sequence). The CDR3 totals 13 residues. In nucleotides, the CDR3 is TGTGCCAGCAGCCGACAGAGCACAGATACGCAGTATTTT. This sequence encodes CASSRQSTDTQYF.

This clonotype was picked up many times. V gene TRBV29-1 combines with J gene TRBJ1-5, with D tentatively TRBD1 (6 bases). V dropped 4 bases and J dropped 7 bases, with 11 bases sitting between them. Germline CDR1 reads SQVTM; CDR2 reads ANQGSEA. This CDR3 is built from 12 residues. The CDR3, as DNA: TGCAGCGTTGCGGCAGGGGACCAGCCCCAGCATTTT. Residues: CSVAAGDQPQHF.

This clonotype was counted a few times. The rearrangement uses TRBV2 and TRBJ2-1; TRBD2 matches 12 bases. The CDR3 is 15 amino acids. V shed 6 bases and J 5 bases; nucleotides not matched to a gene: 5. Germline values: CDR1 SNHLY, CDR2 FYNNEI. The CDR3 DNA reads as TGTGCCAGCAGGACGGGACTAGCGGGTAACAATGAGCAGTTCTTC. Its translation is CASRTGLAGNNEQFF.

This clonotype was seen only a few times. The chain carries TRBV20-1 and TRBJ2-2, with TRBD1 matching over 7 bases. Germline V CDR1 and CDR2: DFQATT, SNEGSKA (reference sequence). The CDR3 length is 13 residues. Trimming removed 6 bases from V and 4 bases from J; junction bases left unmatched: 5. The CDR3 spells CSAEQGITGELFF. The DNA for the CDR3 is TGCAGTGCAGAACAGGGGATCACCGGGGAGCTGTTTTTT.

This clonotype was counted a single time. The germline gene is not matched at one end of the junction; a read error may be the cause. The V call is TRBV5-4, the J call TRBJ2-7, with TRBD2 as a possible D gene (7 bases). CDR3 length: 13 residues. The germline V gene has CDR1 SGHNT and CDR2 YYREEE (reference sequence). The chain's CDR3 is CASRSRGAGEQNF. The CDR3, as DNA: TGTGCCAGCAGGTCCCGGGGGGCAGGCGAGCAGAACTTC.

This clonotype was counted ten times or more. CDR3 loop: CASRPGTIYNEQFF. For the CDR3, the DNA is TGTGCCAGCAGACCCGGGACTATCTACAATGAGCAGTTCTTC. V and J are TRBV12-3 or TRBV12-4 and TRBJ2-1; TRBD2 aligns across 7 bases. With V trimmed by 6 bases and J by 3 bases, 5 bases remained unmatched. CDR3 length equals 14 residues.

This clonotype was counted at least ten times. V is TRBV3-1 and J is TRBJ1-2; 7 bases are a match to TRBD1. V trimming: 5 bases; J trimming: 7 bases; junction bases outside the gene matches: 4. Germline values: CDR1 LGHDT, CDR2 YNNKEL (reference sequence). There are 12 residues in the CDR3. The CDR3 sequence: CASSFRTGGYTF. The CDR3 nucleotides are TGTGCCAGCAGCTTTCGGACAGGTGGCTACACCTTC.